The source of this T cell receptor beta chain is a study of blood T cell repertoires in COVID-19. In the study overall: The samples span acute and convalescent COVID-19 from the United States, Italy and Spain. T cells, B-cell-depleted T cells, or PBMCs provided the cDNA or gDNA that served as material.

Trimming left V 2 bases short and J 10 bases short, with 11 bases between. The CDR3 is made up of 12 amino acids. Germline V gene lookup returns CDR1 SNHLY and CDR2 FYNNEI. In the authors' workflow: Nucleated cell number was recorded as an estimate derived from reference gene primer amplification. Assay: immunoSEQ multiplex PCR; the TCRdb copy retains only in-frame clones and omits some. V, J and clone size were drawn from that table, and D and trimming were deduced from the DNA. The sample yields around 310,000 clones, around 87% seen once. Enrollment of patients from Seattle took place during active infection, with longitudinal follow-up.

This TCR was sampled from a middle-aged woman with COVID-19, enrolled during active disease. The sequencing input was peripheral blood. This rearrangement joins TRBV2 to TRBJ1-1; no firm D call. CDR3 residues: CASSEINPGAFF. The CDR3, as DNA: TGTGCCAGCAGTGAAATAAATCCCGGAGCTTTCTTT.